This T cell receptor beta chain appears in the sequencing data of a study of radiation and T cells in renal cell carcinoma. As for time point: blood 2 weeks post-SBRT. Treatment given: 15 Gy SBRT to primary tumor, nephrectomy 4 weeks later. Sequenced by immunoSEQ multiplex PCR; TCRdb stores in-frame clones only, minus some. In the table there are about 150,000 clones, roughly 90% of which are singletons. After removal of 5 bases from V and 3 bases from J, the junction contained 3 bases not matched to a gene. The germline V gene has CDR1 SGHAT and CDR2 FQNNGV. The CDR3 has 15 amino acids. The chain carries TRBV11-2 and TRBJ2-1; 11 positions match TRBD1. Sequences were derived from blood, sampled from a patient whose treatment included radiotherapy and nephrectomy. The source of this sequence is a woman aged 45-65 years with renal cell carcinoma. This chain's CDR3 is CASSQDRGHYNEQFF. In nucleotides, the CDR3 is TGTGCCAGCAGCCAGGACAGGGGGCACTACAATGAGCAGTTCTTC.